The clone carrying this TCR beta chain has ten or more counts. This record comes from a study of blood T cells in healthy people across ages. Next came a second PCR, run for about 7 to 12 cycles, which used a sample-barcoded 5' primer along with a J-beta primer mix. TCRdb passed the 5' RACE reads through MiXCR, listing each CDR3 protein once. Altogether some 790,000 distinct CDR3 sequences are present, around 26% being singletons, with the ten largest covering 17%. V lost 2 bases to trimming and J lost 10 bases; unmatched junction nucleotides: 11. In germline, CDR1 is MNHNS, CDR2 SASEGT. The CDR3 has 16 amino acids.

The chain links TRBV6-1 to TRBJ2-1; 10 bases are a match to TRBD2. The TCR was taken from a woman of 80 years or more in good health. Specimen: blood. The CDR3 here is CASSESGSGGTKEQFF. The CDR3 DNA is TGTGCCAGCAGTGAAAGCGGTAGCGGGGGGACAAAGGAGCAGTTCTTC.